These 13 T cell receptor beta chains came from one sample sequenced in a study of CD8 T cells in ankylosing spondylitis (dated by TCRdb to the late 2010s). The library relied on 5' RACE. For sequencing, an Illumina HiSeq 2500 was employed. TCRdb reprocessed the public reads (quality trimming at Q25 with fastp, clone calling with MiXCR) and kept in-frame beta chains. Rows are combined by CDR3 protein, so each entry shows the most common genes and DNA. Across this sample there are about 31,000 distinct CDR3 sequences, with about 7.8% seen only once. The ten largest account for 8% to 11% of the sample. The material sequenced was blood, either unsorted or a sorted T cell fraction (not recorded which). These receptors were obtained from a male donor with ankylosing spondylitis or in good health (not recorded which).

In its sample, this clonotype was seen many times. V and J are TRBV5-1 and TRBJ1-6; 9 nucleotides align to TRBD1. There are 15 residues in the CDR3. Per the germline V gene, CDR1 is SGHRS and CDR2 is YFSETQ. The V and J ends lost 4 bases and 6 bases, in that order; junction bases with no gene match: 5. The CDR3 region has the DNA TGCGCCAGCAGCAAAGGACAGGGGCCTAATTCACCCCTCCACTTT. Translated, it gives CASSKGQGPNSPLHF.

This clonotype came up many times. The chain employs TRBV28 and TRBJ1-6; tentatively, D is TRBD1 (5 bases). The ends were cut back, 7 bases at V and 8 bases at J, with 18 bases in the middle. This CDR3 region has 15 residues. Per germline, CDR1 MDHEN and CDR2 SYDVKM. The CDR3 is CASTEGRRGDSPLHF. As DNA, the CDR3 is TGTGCCAGCACCGAGGGGAGGCGTGGGGATTCACCCCTCCACTTT.

This clonotype was detected a few times. The chain employs TRBV5-1 and TRBJ2-7, with 10 bases identical to TRBD2. CDR1 SGHRS and CDR2 YFSETQ come from the germline V gene. Losses at the gene ends were 0 bases for V and 4 bases for J; bases not matched to a gene: 7. This CDR3 is built from 16 residues. In DNA form, the CDR3 reads TGCGCCAGCAGCTTGGCCGAGATTAGCGGGAGGTACGAGCAGTACTTC. Encoded protein: CASSLAEISGRYEQYF.

This clonotype occurred many times. The chain combines TRBV7-3 with TRBJ2-3, with D tentatively TRBD2 (6 bases). The CDR3 spans 16 residues. The germline V gene encodes CDR1 SGHTA and CDR2 FQGTGA. V dropped 0 bases and J dropped 5 bases, with 15 bases sitting between them. For the CDR3, the DNA is TGTGCCAGCAGCTTAACTAGCGGCGCGGAGATAGATACGCAGTATTTT. Its translation: CASSLTSGAEIDTQYF. Complete variable domain (other parts from reference TRBV7-3 and TRBJ2-3): GAGVSQTPSNKVTEKGKYVELRCDPISGHTALYWYRQSLGQGPEFLIYFQGTGAADDSGLPNDRFFAVRPEGSVSTLKIQRTERGDSAVYLCASSLTSGAEIDTQYFGPGTRLTVL.

In this sample, this clonotype turned up many times. In DNA form, the CDR3 reads TGCAGTGCTGGGCCCCATGGGGGAGATACGCAGTATTTT. Its translation is CSAGPHGGDTQYF. This rearrangement joins TRBV20-1 to TRBJ2-3, with D perhaps matching TRBD1 or TRBD2 (5 bases each). The CDR3 extends over 13 amino acids. The germline V and J ends were trimmed by 5 bases and 5 bases, with 14 bases remaining between them. CDR1 and CDR2 from the germline V gene are DFQATT and SNEGSKA (reference sequence).

This clonotype was observed a few times. V usage is TRBV7-9 and J usage is TRBJ2-4; 7 bases are shared with TRBD1. Germline V lookup: CDR1 SEHNR, CDR2 FQNEAQ (reference sequence). The J segment lost 4 bases and the V segment lost 4 bases, leaving 7 bases of the junction unmatched. The CDR3 spans 15 residues. The CDR3 reads CASSSMTGWKNIQYF. The CDR3 DNA reads as TGTGCCAGCAGCTCGATGACAGGGTGGAAAAACATTCAGTACTTC.

This clonotype was detected ten times or more. The genes are TRBV3-1 and TRBJ2-1; TRBD2 is a possible D gene (6 bases). The germline V gene has CDR1 LGHDT and CDR2 YNNKEL (reference sequence). Trimming stripped 1 base from V and 0 bases from J, with 19 bases between. The CDR3 totals 19 residues. CDR3 coding DNA: TGTGCCAGCAGCCAAGCCCCATCGACTGCGGGAAGCTCCTACAATGAGCAGTTCTTC. It translates to CASSQAPSTAGSSYNEQFF.

This clonotype was seen ten or more times. The genes are TRBV3-1 and TRBJ2-7; D is perhaps TRBD1 (5 bases). The V and J ends lost 0 bases and 5 bases respectively, with 5 bases between them. CDR1 is LGHDT and CDR2 is YNNKEL in the germline V gene (reference sequence). The CDR3 is 12 amino acids. CDR3 bases: TGTGCCAGCAGCCAAGACAGGGACGAGCAGTACTTC. It codes for CASSQDRDEQYF.

Ten or more counts support this clonotype. The chain couples TRBV27 to TRBJ2-7; the match to TRBD2 covers 14 bases. V dropped 2 bases and J dropped 11; count of bases not matched to a gene: 2. This CDR3 has 13 residues. Germline CDR1 and CDR2: MNHEY and SMNVEV (reference sequence). The DNA for the CDR3 is TGTGCCAGCAGTTTAGGGACTAGCGGGAGCGAGTACTTC. This codes for CASSLGTSGSEYF.

In its sample, this clonotype was seen many times. CDR3 region: CASSLTSGPGANVLTF. The CDR3 DNA is TGCGCCAGCAGCCTTACTTCAGGTCCTGGGGCCAACGTCCTGACTTTC. The chain employs TRBV4-1 and TRBJ2-6; D unresolved. Germline CDR1 and CDR2: MGHRA and YSYEKL. Trimming pared 4 bases from V and 2 bases from J, leaving 12 bases between. CDR3 length: 16 residues.

The chain couples TRBV19 to TRBJ2-5; maybe TRBD2 (6 bases). With 6 bases removed from V and 5 bases from J, the gap between germline ends came to 13 bases. Germline V gene sequence: CDR1 LNHDA, CDR2 SQIVND (reference sequence). This CDR3 spans 13 amino acids. This CDR3 is CASSPSAGETQYF. Here the CDR3 DNA reads TGTGCCAGTAGCCCATCGGCGGGGGAGACCCAGTACTTC.

This clonotype was recorded at least ten times. V gene TRBV24-1 combines with J gene TRBJ2-7; D might be TRBD2 (7 bases). The V end lost 5 bases, the J end lost 5 bases, and 21 bases lay between the germline ends. Germline values: CDR1 KGHDR, CDR2 SFDVKD. This CDR3 has 16 amino acids. DNA of the CDR3: TGTGCCACCAGTGGGGGGCCTAGCGGAACATACGACGAGCAGTACTTC. This codes for CATSGGPSGTYDEQYF.

This clonotype was seen many times. This rearrangement joins TRBV28 to TRBJ1-2, with unresolved D. Trimming took off 2 bases at V and 3 bases at J, with 1 base between the two ends. CDR3 length: 11 amino acids. Germline V CDR1 and CDR2: MDHEN, SYDVKM. The CDR3 loop reads CASSLHYGYTF. The CDR3 nucleotides read TGTGCCAGCAGTTTACACTATGGCTACACCTTC.